The 18 T cell receptor beta chains below come from one sample, sequenced in a study of CD8 T cells in ankylosing spondylitis. Each CDR3 protein is one row after TCRdb ran MiXCR on the 5' RACE reads. Of some 270,000 distinct CDR3 sequences in the sample, about 20% were seen once. The sequencing input was blood, either unsorted or a sorted T cell fraction (not recorded which). Receptor source: a male donor with ankylosing spondylitis or in good health (not recorded which).

This chain uses TRBV18 with TRBJ2-7; D might be TRBD2 (6 bases). Germline V gives CDR1 KGHSH, CDR2 LQKENI. With 2 bases removed from V and 4 bases from J, the gap between germline ends came to 9 bases. The CDR3 is 13 residues long. This chain's CDR3 is CASSPGRIYEQYF. CDR3 sequence (DNA): TGTGCCAGCTCACCAGGGAGGATTTACGAGCAGTACTTC.

The rearrangement joins TRBV29-1 to TRBJ2-7, with a tentative D call TRBD2 (5 bases). This CDR3 comprises 12 residues. Germline V gene data show CDR1 as SQVTM and CDR2 as ANQGSEA. V was clipped by 0 bases and J by 6 bases, with 9 bases between them. The CDR3 loop is CSVEERGAEQYF. CDR3 coding DNA: TGCAGCGTTGAAGAACGGGGTGCCGAGCAGTACTTC.

At least ten counts were recorded for this clonotype. This chain joins TRBV29-1 and TRBJ2-7; 8 nucleotides match TRBD1. J lost 0 bases, V lost 6 bases, and 4 bases had no gene match. This CDR3 is 13 amino acids long. CDR1 and CDR2 from the germline V gene are SQVTM and ANQGSEA. The CDR3 reads CSVVDRVSYEQYF. The DNA of the CDR3 is TGCAGCGTGGTGGACAGGGTCTCCTACGAGCAGTACTTC.

This chain uses TRBV2 with TRBJ2-5, with D possibly TRBD1 on 6 matching bases. The CDR3 sequence is 15 residues long. The germline gives CDR1 SNHLY, CDR2 FYNNEI. V gave up 3 bases and J gave up 0 bases, with 11 bases separating them. The CDR3 DNA follows: TGTGCCAGCAGTGATCCCAGGGGCCACCAAGAGACCCAGTACTTC. Amino acids: CASSDPRGHQETQYF.

The V gene is TRBV12-3 or TRBV12-4, the J gene TRBJ2-7, with a possible D match to TRBD2 (6 bases). The CDR3 runs to 12 residues. V lost 5 bases and J 7 bases, leaving 12 bases between the germline ends. CDR3: CASSPGTPEQYF. DNA of the CDR3: TGTGCCAGCAGTCCCGGGACTCCTGAGCAGTACTTC.

This clonotype has more than one count but fewer than ten. This chain connects TRBV4-2 to TRBJ2-7, with 13 positions matching TRBD2. V lost 1 base and J lost 2; bases outside the gene matches: 2. CDR1 is LGHNA and CDR2 is YNFKEQ in the germline V gene. CDR3 length: 16 amino acids. In DNA form, the CDR3 reads TGTGCCAGCAGCCAAGCCGGGACTAGCGGGACCTACGAGCAGTACTTC. This sequence encodes CASSQAGTSGTYEQYF.

The genes are TRBV2 and TRBJ2-7; the match to TRBD2 covers 11 bases. The germline V gene has CDR1 SNHLY and CDR2 FYNNEI. V shed 0 bases, J shed 1 base, and the junction held 5 bases outside the gene matches. The length of the CDR3 is 17 residues. The CDR3 DNA follows: TGTGCCAGCAGTGAAGCGGGACTAGCGGATCTTTCCTACGAGCAGTACTTC. It is translated as CASSEAGLADLSYEQYF.

This clonotype was counted only a few times. The V call is TRBV3-1, the J call TRBJ2-7; D gene ambiguous. The length of the CDR3 is 12 residues. The V end lost 1 base, the J end lost 1 base, and 2 bases lay between the germline ends. Germline-derived CDR1 and CDR2 are LGHDT and YNNKEL (reference sequence). CDR3 coding DNA: TGTGCCAGCAGCCAAGGTTCCTACGAGCAGTACTTC. Translated, it gives CASSQGSYEQYF.

The chain is built from TRBV20-1 and TRBJ2-1; D gene unclear. CDR3 size: 13 residues. Trimming removed 2 bases at V and 3 bases at J, with 8 bases between. Germline loops: CDR1 DFQATT, CDR2 SNEGSKA (reference sequence). The DNA of the CDR3 is TGCAGTGCTAGACGGGCGAACTACAATGAGCAGTTCTTC. Protein product: CSARRANYNEQFF.

This chain connects TRBV7-8 to TRBJ1-1; D gene uncertain. The length of the CDR3 is 13 residues. Germline CDR1 SGHVS, CDR2 FQNEAQ. V dropped 1 base and J dropped 4 bases, with 7 bases sitting between them. CDR3 sequence: CASSLDVGTEAFF. The CDR3 region has the DNA TGTGCCAGCAGCTTAGATGTGGGCACTGAAGCTTTCTTT.

This clonotype was seen a handful of times. The rearrangement links TRBV4-2 to TRBJ2-2, with D unresolved. CDR1 LGHNA and CDR2 YNFKEQ come from the germline V gene. This CDR3 has 13 amino acids. V was clipped by 0 bases and J by 5 bases, with 4 bases between them. CDR3 region: CASSQEKTGELFF. The CDR3, as DNA: TGTGCCAGCAGCCAAGAGAAAACCGGGGAGCTGTTTTTT.

Remarks on this clonotype: One end of the junction varies from germline; a read error may be responsible. The rearrangement joins TRBV5-1 to TRBJ2-5; D is undetermined. Germline CDR1 is SGHRS and CDR2 is YFSETQ. CDR3 length: 14 residues. This CDR3 is CASSLELNQGTQYF. The CDR3 nucleotides are TGCGCCAGCAGCTTGGAACTCAACCAAGGGACCCAGTACTTC.

There are a few counts of this clonotype. The chain has TRBV7-6 and TRBJ2-7; 7 bases fit TRBD2. The CDR3 loop spans 16 amino acids. V shed 0 bases, J shed 6 bases, and the junction held 11 bases outside the gene matches. The V gene's germline CDR1 is SGHVS and CDR2 FNYEAQ. Written as DNA, the CDR3 is TGTGCCAGCAGCTTAGCTGCGCGGACTAGGGGCTCCGAGCAGTACTTC. Translation: CASSLAARTRGSEQYF.

The chain has TRBV5-1 and TRBJ2-3, with 7 bases matching TRBD1. CDR3 length: 15 residues. V lost 2 bases and J lost 1; bases outside the gene matches: 4. CDR1 is SGHRS and CDR2 is YFSETQ in the germline V gene. The CDR3 region is CASSFVQGGTDTQYF. The CDR3 nucleotides read TGCGCCAGCAGCTTTGTTCAGGGGGGCACAGATACGCAGTATTTT.

This chain links TRBV3-1 with TRBJ2-7, with 10 bases that match TRBD2. J gave up 4 bases and V 1 base, and 4 bases lay outside the gene matches. This CDR3 is built from 15 residues. Germline CDR1 and CDR2: LGHDT and YNNKEL (reference sequence). This CDR3 is CASSQVDSGRYEQYF. In DNA, the CDR3 is TGTGCCAGCAGCCAAGTGGATAGCGGGAGGTACGAGCAGTACTTC.

The chain recombines TRBV29-1 with TRBJ2-2, with D hard to call. Trimming took off 6 bases at V and 3 bases at J, with 11 bases between the two ends. This CDR3 contains 13 residues. The germline V gene encodes CDR1 SQVTM and CDR2 ANQGSEA. This CDR3 is CSVSLRYTGELFF. As DNA, the CDR3 is TGCAGCGTCTCTTTGCGGTACACCGGGGAGCTGTTTTTT.

The J gene is TRBJ2-3, the V gene TRBV20-1; a possible D gene is TRBD1 (6 bases). This CDR3 region has 12 residues. Germline V gene sequence: CDR1 DFQATT, CDR2 SNEGSKA (reference sequence). Trimming shortened V by 0 bases and J by 6 bases, and 7 bases separated the two germline ends. CDR3 coding DNA: TGCAGTGCTAGAGATCAGGGGGATACGCAGTATTTT. Protein sequence: CSARDQGDTQYF.

This clonotype was counted ten times or more. In DNA form, the CDR3 reads TGTGCCAGCAGTCCAGGGACTAGCAACACCGGGGAGCTGTTTTTT. This codes for CASSPGTSNTGELFF. V is TRBV27 and J is TRBJ2-2, with 9 bases that match TRBD2. Unmatched junction bases numbered 3, after V lost 5 bases and J lost 2 bases. Germline-derived CDR1 and CDR2 are MNHEY and SMNVEV (reference sequence). The length of the CDR3 is 15 residues.